The T cell receptor (beta chain) described here comes from a study of OX40 agonist ivuxolimab in advanced cancers. CDR3 size: 13 residues. Trimming shortened V by 3 bases and J by 0 bases, and 3 bases separated the two germline ends. Germline V gene data show CDR1 as KGHSH and CDR2 as LQKENI. Sequencing used immunoSEQ multiplex PCR; TCRdb keeps in-frame clones, though not all of them. Here the sample spans about 68,000 clones, nearly 85% being singletons. This clone appeared once. Here the sequenced sample was CD4+ or CD8+ T cells sorted from blood, taken in a trial of the OX40 agonist ivuxolimab. The sequence was collected from an adult with an advanced solid tumor such as melanoma, head and neck, liver or kidney cancer. The V gene is TRBV18, the J gene TRBJ2-1, with D hard to call. DNA of the CDR3: TGTGCCAGCTCACCGAGCTCCTACAATGAGCAGTTCTTC. It specifies CASSPSSYNEQFF.